A single sample gave rise to the 9 T cell receptor beta chains below, sequenced in a study of early T cells in non-severe SARS-CoV-2 infection. MiXCR, applied by TCRdb to the 5' RACE reads, yields one record per CDR3 protein. The sample has over 20,000 distinct CDR3 sequences, 5% seen once. Input material: whole blood. These receptor sequences come from an adult who was a healthcare worker with PCR-confirmed SARS-CoV-2 infection or an uninfected control (not recorded which).

The sample holds many counts of this clonotype. This chain links TRBV7-9 with TRBJ1-3; D unclear. The CDR3 contains 14 residues. With 10 bases removed from V and 4 bases from J, the gap between germline ends came to 17 bases. Germline values: CDR1 SEHNR, CDR2 FQNEAQ (reference sequence). CDR3 in DNA: TGTGCCACCCTATATGTGGCCGCCGGAAACACCATATATTTT. Its translation: CATLYVAAGNTIYF.

This clonotype is categorized as medium-sized. V is TRBV7-6 and J is TRBJ1-1; no clear D. The CDR3 spans 16 residues. Germline CDR1 is SGHVS and CDR2 is FNYEAQ. V was clipped by 1 base and J by 1 base, with 13 bases between them. The CDR3 reads CASSLGIYEGNTEAFF. CDR3 bases: TGTGCCAGCAGCTTAGGGATCTACGAGGGGAACACTGAAGCTTTCTTT.

This clonotype occurred many times. V is TRBV12-5 and J is TRBJ2-1, with a weak D call TRBD2 (7 bases). V was shortened by 7 bases and J by 6 bases, with 19 bases between the two germline ends. The CDR3 totals 15 residues. Per germline, CDR1 LGHNT and CDR2 FRNRAP. Written as DNA, the CDR3 is TGTGCTAGTGTGCGGTCGGGGGGCCTCACCAATGAGCAGTTCTTC. Its translation: CASVRSGGLTNEQFF.

The rearrangement uses TRBV29-1 and TRBJ1-5; D is unclear. V lost 4 bases, J lost 2 bases, and 12 bases lay in between. Germline CDR1 SQVTM, CDR2 ANQGSEA. The length of the CDR3 is 14 residues. Here the CDR3 reads CSVVREEGNQPQHF. The DNA for the CDR3 is TGCAGCGTTGTGCGGGAGGAGGGCAATCAGCCCCAGCATTTT.

This clonotype has a handful of counts. The chain couples TRBV6-1 to TRBJ2-1; TRBD1 matches 7 bases. Germline CDR1 is MNHNS and CDR2 is SASEGT. This CDR3 is built from 15 residues. J lost 7 bases, V lost 5 bases, and 11 bases had no gene match. CDR3 DNA sequence: TGTGCCAGCAGTTCCCAGGACAGGCTCGGGAATGAGCAGTTCTTC. It encodes CASSSQDRLGNEQFF.

The chain carries TRBV19 and TRBJ1-2; D not certain. Between the trimmed V and J ends, which lost 5 bases and 2 bases, there was a span of 6 bases. This CDR3 comprises 12 residues. In germline, CDR1 is LNHDA, CDR2 SQIVND (reference sequence). CDR3 region: CASSRLNYGYTF. The CDR3 nucleotides read TGTGCCAGTAGTCGGCTAAACTATGGCTACACCTTC.

The chain has TRBV20-1 and TRBJ1-2, with D unclear. The CDR3 extends over 12 amino acids. CDR1 and CDR2 (germline): DFQATT, SNEGSKA (reference sequence). Deletions cut 4 bases from V and 4 bases from J, with 10 bases between. This chain's CDR3 is CSANQGGYGYTF. As DNA, the CDR3 is TGCAGTGCTAATCAAGGAGGCTATGGCTACACCTTC.

This clonotype has more than one count but fewer than ten. The chain couples TRBV29-1 to TRBJ2-5; TRBD2 is a possible D gene (7 bases). V was pared by 8 bases and J by 1 base, with 17 bases between. The germline V gene encodes CDR1 SQVTM and CDR2 ANQGSEA. The CDR3 is made up of 14 amino acids. CDR3 sequence (DNA): TGCAGCTCTTCTGGCGGGGGCATCCAAGAGACCCAGTACTTC. Translating gives CSSSGGGIQETQYF.

The chain uses TRBV7-9 and TRBJ2-1, with D tentatively TRBD1 or TRBD2 (5 bases each). CDR1 SEHNR and CDR2 FQNEAQ come from the germline V gene (reference sequence). V was clipped by 2 bases and J by 8 bases, with 10 bases between them. This CDR3 has 13 amino acids. CDR3: CASSLTGPDEQFF. The CDR3 nucleotides are TGTGCCAGCAGCTTAACGGGACCTGATGAGCAGTTCTTC.